The rows below give T cell receptor beta chains drawn from one sample of a study of T cells in Graves' hyperthyroidism and ophthalmopathy. TCRdb re-derived calls from the multiplex PCR reads in MiXCR, one entry per CDR3 protein. The sample yields around 350,000 distinct CDR3 sequences, about a sixth seen once. Sequencing used blood. All receptors come from a woman under 40 with Graves' hyperthyroidism that later progressed to Graves' ophthalmopathy. The CDR3 runs from the conserved cysteine through the conserved F or W. The D gene is left open where the match is weak. Not every row has a clone size; where given, it reads once, few, many or a size class.

j_call v_call clone_size d_call cdr3_nt cdr3_aa
TRBJ2-3 TRBV7-2 NA NA TGTGCCTCCGGAGGGGAGCCAGATACGCAGTATTTT CASGGEPDTQYF
TRBJ1-6 TRBV12-5 many NA TGTGCTAGTGGTTTGGTAGGGATGGGGGAAAGCTCCTATAATTCACCCCTCCACTTT CASGLVGMGESSYNSPLHF
TRBJ2-4 TRBV20-1 many NA TGCAGTGCTAGAGATTATTCCATTCAGTACTTC CSARDYSIQYF
TRBJ2-5 TRBV25-1 many NA TGTGCCAGCAGTGATTTAAAGACCCAGTACTTC CASSDLKTQYF
TRBJ2-1 TRBV20-1 NA TRBD2 TGCAGTGCTAGAGATCGCGCTAGCGGGAGTTCAGGATTCGGTGAGCAGTTCTTC CSARDRASGSSGFGEQFF
TRBJ1-5 TRBV12-3/TRBV12-4 many NA TGTGCCAGCAGTTTAGCCCACAGGGAGAATCAGCCCCAGCATTTT CASSLAHRENQPQHF
TRBJ2-1 TRBV28 NA TRBD1 TGTGCCAGCAGTTTTCTGGGGGCTGGGGACAGCTCCTACAATGAGCAGTTCTTC CASSFLGAGDSSYNEQFF
TRBJ2-3 TRBV18 many TRBD1 TGTGCCAGCTCACGACTCACAGGGGGGTCACTCACAGATACGCAGTATTTT CASSRLTGGSLTDTQYF
TRBJ1-2 TRBV6-1 many NA TGTGCCAGCAGTGTTGGTGCCTTAGGCTACACCTTC CASSVGALGYTF
TRBJ2-1 TRBV4-1 once NA TGCGCCAGCAGCCAAAGGTGGAGCTCCTACAATGAGCAGTTCTTC CASSQRWSSYNEQFF
TRBJ2-3 TRBV28 few NA TGTGCCAGCAGTTTTATGACGTTTTTGAATTGTTGCCGACGGACCAAGTTTTCCACAGATACGCAGTATTTT CASSFMTFLNCCRRTKFSTDTQYF
TRBJ2-3 TRBV28 many TRBD2 TGTGCCAGCAGTTCCTATCTGTCGGCGGGAGGAACAGATACGCAGTATTTT CASSSYLSAGGTDTQYF
TRBJ2-1 TRBV5-6 NA NA TGTGCCAGCAGCGCCCCTTCATCCTCGTCCTACAATGAGCAGTTCTTC CASSAPSSSSYNEQFF
TRBJ1-1 TRBV11-1 NA TRBD1 TGTGCCAGCAGCTTAAAGGGGGCGCGAACTGAAGCTTTCTTT CASSLKGARTEAFF
TRBJ2-1 TRBV5-6 NA TRBD2 TGTGCCAGCAGCTATCGTCTGCCACGTCTAGCGGGAGCTTCAGGGTATGAGCAGTTCTTC CASSYRLPRLAGASGYEQFF
TRBJ2-2 TRBV3-1 few NA TGTGCCAGCAACCCAACAGGGTTGAATACCGGGGAGCTGTTTTTT CASNPTGLNTGELFF
TRBJ2-1 TRBV4-2 NA TRBD2 TGTGCCAGCAGCCAAGAGATCCCTAGCGGGAGTAGGTATGAGCAGTTCTTC CASSQEIPSGSRYEQFF
TRBJ2-1 TRBV19 NA NA TGTGCCAGTAGTATAAGGTTGGCCTACAATGAGCAGTTCTTC CASSIRLAYNEQFF
TRBJ1-5 TRBV3-1 many NA TGTGCCAGCACCCAAGGGAGCCCTTGGGACAGCAATCAGCCCCAGCATTTT CASTQGSPWDSNQPQHF
TRBJ1-1 TRBV18 many NA TGTGCCACCTCCCTTTCCGTGGAACCAATTGAAGCTTTCTTT CATSLSVEPIEAFF
TRBJ2-7 TRBV10-2 many NA TGCGCCAGCAGGGGGGCGGCCTACGAGCAGTACTTC CASRGAAYEQYF
TRBJ2-6 TRBV5-6 many NA TGTGCCAGCAGCCCGACGTGGCAGGGGATCCTCTCTGGGGCCAACGTCCTGACTTTC CASSPTWQGILSGANVLTF